Sequencing of this T cell receptor (beta chain) was carried out in a study of human T cells and chemical hapten exposure. The CDR3 spans 13 residues. Germline V gene data show CDR1 as LNHDA and CDR2 as SQIVND (reference sequence). The germline V and J ends were trimmed by 5 bases and 9 bases, with 14 bases remaining between them. TCRdb re-called the RACE reads through MiXCR, storing one row per CDR3 protein. The sample shows roughly 260,000 distinct CDR3 sequences, approximately 8.6% of them seen only once. The time point was: pre-sensitization, week 0. Specified treatment: therapeutic diphenylcyclopropenone sensitization with weekly scalp DPC. The total RNA was obtained from whole blood that was not fractionated.

The J gene is TRBJ2-4, the V gene TRBV19; a possible D gene is TRBD2 (6 bases). The sequence came from a woman aged 35 to 49 with alopecia areata. Some clones in this sample may be carry-over from other donors' samples. The source material was whole blood, sampled in connection with sensitization to the hapten diphenylcyclopropenone (DPC). CDR3 DNA sequence: TGTGCCAGTAGTGCCGGGATCGGGAGCATTCAGTACTTC. Protein: CASSAGIGSIQYF.